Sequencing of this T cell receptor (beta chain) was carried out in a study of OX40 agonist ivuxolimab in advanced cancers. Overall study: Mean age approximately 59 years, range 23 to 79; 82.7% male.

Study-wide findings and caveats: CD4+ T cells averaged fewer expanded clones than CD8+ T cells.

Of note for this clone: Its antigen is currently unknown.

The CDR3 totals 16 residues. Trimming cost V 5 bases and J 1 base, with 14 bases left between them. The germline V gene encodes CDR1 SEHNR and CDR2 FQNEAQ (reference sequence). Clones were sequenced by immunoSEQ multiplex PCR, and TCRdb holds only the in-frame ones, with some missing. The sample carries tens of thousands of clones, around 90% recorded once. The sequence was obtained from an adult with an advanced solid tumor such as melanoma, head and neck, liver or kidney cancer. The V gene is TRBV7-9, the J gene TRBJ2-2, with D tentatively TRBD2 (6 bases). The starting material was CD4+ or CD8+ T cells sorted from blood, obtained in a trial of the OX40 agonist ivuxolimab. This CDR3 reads CASSPLSGQNTGELFF. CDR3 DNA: TGTGCCAGCAGCCCCCTCAGCGGGCAGAACACCGGGGAGCTGTTTTTT.